What follows are 10 T cell receptor beta chains derived from one specimen sequenced in a study of T-cell reconstitution after alpha-beta-depleted transplantation in children. TCRbeta library preparation incorporated unique molecular identifiers. TCRdb called the PCR reads again in MiXCR, with one record for every CDR3 protein. The profile shows over 200,000 distinct CDR3 sequences, 17% of them singletons. The sequences come from PBMCs, mostly from graft donor cells, collected 360 days after TCRalphabeta/CD19-depleted stem cell transplant. The origin of the receptors is a male patient between 2 and 10 years old who had a stem cell transplant for acute lymphoblastic leukemia, so the T cells may come from the graft donor.

The chain joins TRBV5-6 to TRBJ2-7; possibly TRBD1 for D (6 bases). Germline V gene lookup returns CDR1 SGHDT and CDR2 YYEEEE. Trimming left V 0 bases short and J 4 bases short, with 14 bases between. The CDR3 loop spans 15 amino acids. CDR3: CASSLANRVGYEQYF. DNA of the CDR3: TGTGCCAGCAGCTTGGCGAACAGGGTTGGGTACGAGCAGTACTTC.

This clonotype was detected only a few times. CDR3: CASSQDAREAFF. In nucleotides, the CDR3 is TGTGCCAGCAGCCAAGACGCACGGGAAGCTTTCTTT. The chain recombines TRBV3-1 with TRBJ1-1; D unclear. CDR3 length: 12 residues. In germline, CDR1 is LGHDT, CDR2 YNNKEL (reference sequence). The V gene lost 0 bases and the J gene lost 8 bases, with 7 bases spanning the gap.

V gene TRBV10-3 combines with J gene TRBJ2-3; 8 positions agree with TRBD2. The trim removed 6 bases at V and 0 bases at J, leaving 8 bases unmatched. Per the germline V gene, CDR1 is ENHRY and CDR2 is SYGVKD. The CDR3 has 16 residues. The CDR3 region is CAIRGNRGGSTDTQYF. The CDR3 DNA is TGTGCCATCAGGGGTAATCGGGGGGGAAGCACAGATACGCAGTATTTT.

The gene calls are TRBV7-2 and TRBJ2-7; D perhaps matches TRBD1 (5 bases). Between the trimmed V and J ends, which lost 5 bases and 0 bases, there was a span of 17 bases. CDR3 length equals 16 residues. Germline lookup yields CDR1 SGHTA and CDR2 FQGNSA. The CDR3 loop reads CASSRGADFSSYEQYF. In DNA, the CDR3 is TGTGCCAGCAGCCGTGGGGCCGACTTTAGCTCCTACGAGCAGTACTTC.

This clonotype was observed a handful of times. This rearrangement joins TRBV18 to TRBJ2-2; 11 bases are a match to TRBD2. V lost 0 bases to trimming and J lost 0 bases; unmatched junction nucleotides: 0. The CDR3 is 17 residues long. CDR1 KGHSH and CDR2 LQKENI come from the germline V gene. CDR3 sequence reads: CASSPPGLAANTGELFF. DNA for the CDR3: TGTGCCAGCTCACCACCGGGACTAGCGGCGAACACCGGGGAGCTGTTTTTT.

This chain links TRBV12-3 or TRBV12-4 with TRBJ1-4; D uncertain. V was shortened by 3 bases and J by 1 base, with 9 bases between the two germline ends. This CDR3 has 15 amino acids. In DNA form, the CDR3 reads TGTGCCAGCAGTTTTCGGGCTCAAACTAATGAAAAACTGTTTTTT. This gives the protein CASSFRAQTNEKLFF.

This clonotype occurred a few times. The chain combines TRBV7-8 with TRBJ2-2; no clear D. This CDR3 spans 14 amino acids. From germline, CDR1 is SGHVS and CDR2 FQNEAQ. Trimming removed 3 bases at V and 8 bases at J, with 13 bases between. For the CDR3, the DNA is TGTGCCAGCAGCTTCTTAGGGTCGCAGGGGGAGCTGTTTTTT. Translating it yields CASSFLGSQGELFF.

This clonotype was counted between two and nine times. V and J are TRBV12-3 or TRBV12-4 and TRBJ2-3; D ambiguous. V dropped 6 bases and J dropped 4 bases, with 8 bases sitting between them. This CDR3 region has 12 residues. CDR3 DNA sequence: TGTGCCAGCAGCCCGATTGCAGATACGCAGTATTTT. Translation: CASSPIADTQYF.

The sample holds a few counts of this clonotype. The rearrangement uses TRBV7-8 and TRBJ1-1, with no clear D. This CDR3 is built from 14 residues. Trimming took 5 bases from V and 2 from J, leaving 12 bases between them. Germline assignment: CDR1 SGHVS and CDR2 FQNEAQ. The CDR3 spells CASSGGLGNTEAFF. Written as DNA, the CDR3 is TGTGCCAGCAGCGGAGGCCTCGGCAACACTGAAGCTTTCTTT.

The sample holds one count of this clonotype. The chain joins TRBV7-6 to TRBJ1-3; D may be TRBD1 (5 bases). Trimming took off 7 bases at V and 1 base at J, with 8 bases between the two ends. Germline CDR1 SGHVS, CDR2 FNYEAQ. This CDR3 is 13 amino acids long. CDR3 sequence (DNA): TGTGCCAGCACGGGACTATCTGGAAACACCATATATTTT. It codes for CASTGLSGNTIYF.